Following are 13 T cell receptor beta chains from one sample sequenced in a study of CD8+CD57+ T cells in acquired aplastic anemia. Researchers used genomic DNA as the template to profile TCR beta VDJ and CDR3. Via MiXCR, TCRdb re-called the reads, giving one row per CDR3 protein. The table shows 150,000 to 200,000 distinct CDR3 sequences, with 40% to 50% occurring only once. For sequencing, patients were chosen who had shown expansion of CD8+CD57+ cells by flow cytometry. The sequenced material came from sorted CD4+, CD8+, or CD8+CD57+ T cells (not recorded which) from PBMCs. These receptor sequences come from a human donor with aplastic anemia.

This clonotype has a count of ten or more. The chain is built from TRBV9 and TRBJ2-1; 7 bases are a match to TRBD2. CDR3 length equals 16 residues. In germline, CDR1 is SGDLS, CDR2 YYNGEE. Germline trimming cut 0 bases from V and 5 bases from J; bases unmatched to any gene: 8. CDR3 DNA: TGTGCCAGCAGCGTAGGTTCTAGCGGACCGGACAATGAGCAGTTCTTC. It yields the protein CASSVGSSGPDNEQFF.

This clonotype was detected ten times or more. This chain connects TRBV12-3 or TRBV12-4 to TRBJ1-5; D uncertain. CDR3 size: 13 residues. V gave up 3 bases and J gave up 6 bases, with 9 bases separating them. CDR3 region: CASSFRSLQPQHF. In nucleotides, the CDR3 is TGTGCCAGCAGTTTTCGATCCCTTCAGCCCCAGCATTTT.

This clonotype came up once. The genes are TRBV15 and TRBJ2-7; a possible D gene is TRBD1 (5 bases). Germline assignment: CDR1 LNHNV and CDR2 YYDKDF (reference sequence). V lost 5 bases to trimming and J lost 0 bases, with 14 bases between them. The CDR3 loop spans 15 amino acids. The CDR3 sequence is CATSPGIDSSYEQYF. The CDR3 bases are TGTGCCACCAGCCCAGGGATCGATAGCTCCTACGAGCAGTACTTC. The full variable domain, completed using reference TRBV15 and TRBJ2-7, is DAMVIQNPRYQVTQFGKPVTLSCSQTLNHNVMYWYQQKSSQAPKLLFHYYDKDFNNEADTPDNFQSRRPNTSFCFLDIRSPGLGDTAMYLCATSPGIDSSYEQYFGPGTRLTVT.

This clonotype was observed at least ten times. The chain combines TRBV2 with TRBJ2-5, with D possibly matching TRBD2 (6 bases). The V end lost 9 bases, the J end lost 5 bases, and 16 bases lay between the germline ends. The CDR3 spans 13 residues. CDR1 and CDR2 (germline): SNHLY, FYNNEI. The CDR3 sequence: CASSEGRWETQYF. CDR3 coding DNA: TGTGCCAGTTCGGAGGGCCGCTGGGAGACCCAGTACTTC.

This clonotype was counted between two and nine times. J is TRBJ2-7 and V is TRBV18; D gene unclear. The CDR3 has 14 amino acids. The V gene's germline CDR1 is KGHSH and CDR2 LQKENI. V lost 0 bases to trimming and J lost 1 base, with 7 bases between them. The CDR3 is CASSPPSRSYEQYF. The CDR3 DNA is TGTGCCAGCTCACCACCGTCCAGGTCCTACGAGCAGTACTTC.

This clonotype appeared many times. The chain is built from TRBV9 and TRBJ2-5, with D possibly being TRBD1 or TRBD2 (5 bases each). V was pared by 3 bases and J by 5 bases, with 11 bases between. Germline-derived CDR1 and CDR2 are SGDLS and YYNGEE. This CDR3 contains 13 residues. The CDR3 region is CASSDRGRETQYF. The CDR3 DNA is TGTGCCAGCAGCGATCGGGGCCGGGAGACCCAGTACTTC.

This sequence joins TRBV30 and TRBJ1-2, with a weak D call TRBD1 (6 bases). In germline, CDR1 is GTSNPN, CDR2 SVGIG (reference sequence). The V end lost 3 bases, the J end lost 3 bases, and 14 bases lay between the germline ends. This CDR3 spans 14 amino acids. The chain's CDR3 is CAWRQAGVDYGYTF. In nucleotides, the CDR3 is TGTGCCTGGAGGCAGGCAGGGGTAGACTATGGCTACACCTTC.

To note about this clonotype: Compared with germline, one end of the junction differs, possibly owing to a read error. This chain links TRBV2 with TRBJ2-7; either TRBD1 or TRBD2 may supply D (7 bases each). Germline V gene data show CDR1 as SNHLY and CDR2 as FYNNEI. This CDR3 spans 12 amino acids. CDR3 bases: TGTGCCAGCGGGAGGGGGCAGCGCGAGCAGTACTTT. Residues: CASGRGQREQYF.

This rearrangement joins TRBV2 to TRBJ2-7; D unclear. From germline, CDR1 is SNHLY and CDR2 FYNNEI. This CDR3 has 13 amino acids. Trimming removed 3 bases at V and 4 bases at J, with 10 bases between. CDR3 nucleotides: TGTGCCAGCAGTGATCTGGCGTCGTACGAGCAGTACTTC. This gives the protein CASSDLASYEQYF.

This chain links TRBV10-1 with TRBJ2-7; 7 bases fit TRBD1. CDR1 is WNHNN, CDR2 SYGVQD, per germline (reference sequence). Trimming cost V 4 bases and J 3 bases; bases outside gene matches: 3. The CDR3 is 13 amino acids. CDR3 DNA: TGCGCCAGCAGTGGGGACAGAGTCTACGAGCAGTACTTC. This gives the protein CASSGDRVYEQYF.

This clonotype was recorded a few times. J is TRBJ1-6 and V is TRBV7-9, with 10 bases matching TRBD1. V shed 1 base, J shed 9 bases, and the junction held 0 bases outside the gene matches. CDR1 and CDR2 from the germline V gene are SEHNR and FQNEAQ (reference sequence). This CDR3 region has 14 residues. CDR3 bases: TGTGCCAGCAGCTTAGGGACAGGGGGTTCACCCCTCCACTTT. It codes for CASSLGTGGSPLHF.

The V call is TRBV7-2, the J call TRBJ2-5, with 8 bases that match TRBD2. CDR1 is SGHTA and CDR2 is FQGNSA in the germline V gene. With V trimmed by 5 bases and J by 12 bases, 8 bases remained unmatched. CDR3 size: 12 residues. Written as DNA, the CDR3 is TGTGCCAGCAGCCAGGAAGCGGGAGTAAAGTACTTC. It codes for CASSQEAGVKYF.

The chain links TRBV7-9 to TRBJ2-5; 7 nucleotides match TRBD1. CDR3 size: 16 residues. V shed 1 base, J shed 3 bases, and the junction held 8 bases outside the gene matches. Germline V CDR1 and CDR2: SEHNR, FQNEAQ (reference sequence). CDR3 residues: CASSLGPGTEKETQYF. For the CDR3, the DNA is TGTGCCAGCAGCTTAGGACCCGGGACAGAGAAAGAGACCCAGTACTTC. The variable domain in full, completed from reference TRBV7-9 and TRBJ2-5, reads DTGVSQNPRHKITKRGQNVTFRCDPISEHNRLYWYRQTLGQGPEFLTYFQNEAQLEKSRLLSDRFSAERPKGSFSTLEIQRTEQGDSAMYLCASSLGPGTEKETQYFGPGTRLLVL.